This T cell receptor (beta chain) was retrieved from a study of PD-L1 blockade in urothelial cancer. About the study: Patients previously received 0 to 3 chemotherapy regimens. Researchers found blood samples held a median of approximately 150,000 T cells.

Clones were read by immunoSEQ multiplex PCR, and TCRdb kept only the in-frame ones, dropping some. The table includes 120,000 or so clones, 86% detected once. Specified time point: peripheral blood 6 weeks after treatment start. The sequence derives from a man aged 45-65 years with urothelial cancer. The sample here was PBMCs, taken around atezolizumab (anti-PD-L1) treatment.

The CDR3 DNA sequence: TGCAGCGGTACGGGACAATTGCCGAGGAATGAAAAACTGTTTTTT. Translated: CSGTGQLPRNEKLFF. The V call is TRBV29-1, the J call TRBJ1-4; D might be TRBD1 (6 bases). Germline lookup yields CDR1 SQVTM and CDR2 ANQGSEA. The V and J ends lost 7 bases and 5 bases respectively, with 20 bases between them. This CDR3 has 15 residues.